This TCR beta chain emerged from a study of control samples from healthy donors and cancer patients. TCRdb's copy holds only in-frame clones and misses some; the assay was immunoSEQ multiplex PCR. Of approximately 100,000 clones detected, about nine tenths appear once; the ten largest clones hold 4% to 5.5%. V was clipped by 5 bases and J by 6 bases, with 13 bases between them. Germline CDR1 and CDR2: SGHAT and FQNNGV. This CDR3 spans 13 amino acids. The sequence came from a human donor in good health. The donor label of this sample is uncertain. The V gene is TRBV11-2, the J gene TRBJ1-1; D is uncertain. The source material was blood. This CDR3 is CASSPPRRAEAFF. The CDR3 DNA reads TGTGCCAGCAGCCCACCCAGAAGAGCTGAAGCTTTCTTT.